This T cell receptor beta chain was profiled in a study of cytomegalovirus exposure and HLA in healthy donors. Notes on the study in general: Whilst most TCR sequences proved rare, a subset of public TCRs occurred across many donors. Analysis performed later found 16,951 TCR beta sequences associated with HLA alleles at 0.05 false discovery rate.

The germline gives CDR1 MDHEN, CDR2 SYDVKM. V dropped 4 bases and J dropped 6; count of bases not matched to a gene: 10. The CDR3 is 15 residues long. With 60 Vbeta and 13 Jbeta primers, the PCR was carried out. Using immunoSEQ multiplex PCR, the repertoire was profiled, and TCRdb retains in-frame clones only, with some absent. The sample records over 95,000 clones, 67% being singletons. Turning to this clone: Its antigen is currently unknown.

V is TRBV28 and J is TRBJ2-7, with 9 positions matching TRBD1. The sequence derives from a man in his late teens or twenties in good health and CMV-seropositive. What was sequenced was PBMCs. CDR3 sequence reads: CASSSVGTGKGEQYF. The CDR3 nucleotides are TGTGCCAGCAGTTCCGTAGGGACAGGGAAGGGCGAGCAGTACTTC.